The 13 T cell receptor beta chains presented below share a single source sample, sequenced in a study of technical replicates of blood from several donors. Libraries were prepared by immunoSEQ multiplex PCR; TCRdb keeps only in-frame clonotypes and omits some of them. The profile shows 60,000 to 90,000 clones, roughly 96% of them singletons. Sequencing input: T cells isolated from PBMCs. The source is a human donor in good health.

The rearrangement links TRBV11-2 to TRBJ2-7, with TRBD2 as a possible D gene (5 bases). The CDR3 runs to 14 residues. The V end lost 3 bases, the J end lost 2 bases, and 11 bases lay between the germline ends. Germline CDR1 and CDR2: SGHAT and FQNNGV. CDR3 sequence (DNA): TGTGCCAGCAGCTTGGGAGTTGAAACCTACGAGCAGTACTTC. Its protein is CASSLGVETYEQYF. Complete variable domain (other parts from reference TRBV11-2 and TRBJ2-7): EAGVAQSPRYKIIEKRQSVAFWCNPISGHATLYWYQQILGQGPKLLIQFQNNGVVDDSQLPKDRFSAERLKGVDSTLKIQPAKLEDSAVYLCASSLGVETYEQYFGPGTRLTVT.

This chain links TRBV29-1 with TRBJ2-2; 9 bases map to TRBD1. Per the germline V gene, CDR1 is SQVTM and CDR2 is ANQGSEA. The CDR3 consists of 16 residues. Trimming cost V 6 bases and J 6 bases; bases outside gene matches: 14. CDR3 nucleotides: TGCAGCGTCGGGACAGGGAGAGGAGCTGCGGCCGGGGAGCTGTTTTTT. This gives the protein CSVGTGRGAAAGELFF.

Comments on this clone: Sequence at one end of the junction differs from germline and may be a read error. The rearrangement uses TRBV20-1 and TRBJ2-1; D perhaps matches TRBD1 (6 bases). The CDR3 runs to 11 residues. Germline CDR1 is DFQATT and CDR2 is SNEGSKA (reference sequence). The CDR3 nucleotides are TGCAGTGCTAGAACAGGGAAGAATGAGATCTTC. Encoded protein: CSARTGKNEIF.

The chain has TRBV19 and TRBJ2-2, with D tentatively TRBD2 (6 bases). The CDR3 extends over 14 amino acids. Germline V gives CDR1 LNHDA, CDR2 SQIVND (reference sequence). Between the trimmed V and J ends, which lost 10 bases and 5 bases, there was a span of 17 bases. The CDR3 bases are TGTGCCACCCGACTAGTAGACACTACCGGGGAGCTGTTTTTT. This codes for CATRLVDTTGELFF.

V is TRBV9 and J is TRBJ1-2; the D gene is possibly TRBD1 (5 bases). Germline loops: CDR1 SGDLS, CDR2 YYNGEE. V was shortened by 0 bases and J by 2 bases, with 8 bases between the two germline ends. The CDR3 is made up of 14 amino acids. The CDR3 sequence: CASSVGGANYGYTF. Here the CDR3 DNA reads TGTGCCAGCAGCGTAGGGGGCGCAAACTATGGCTACACCTTC.

The chain joins TRBV4-1 to TRBJ2-1; D possibly corresponds to TRBD2 (6 bases). The germline V gene encodes CDR1 MGHRA and CDR2 YSYEKL. V dropped 0 bases and J dropped 7 bases, with 13 bases sitting between them. The CDR3 has 15 residues. The chain's CDR3 is CASSQDVRGTNEQFF. CDR3 sequence (DNA): TGCGCCAGCAGCCAAGACGTTCGCGGGACTAATGAGCAGTTCTTC.

The V call is TRBV7-9, the J call TRBJ1-1; 7 nucleotides agree with TRBD1. CDR1 and CDR2 from the germline V gene are SEHNR and FQNEAQ (reference sequence). The CDR3 sequence is 15 residues long. V dropped 2 bases and J dropped 6; count of bases not matched to a gene: 9. The CDR3 DNA follows: TGTGCCAGCAGCTTAACAGGGGAAATACACGCTGAAGCTTTCTTT. Translating it yields CASSLTGEIHAEAFF.

The chain uses TRBV10-2 and TRBJ2-3; a possible D gene is TRBD1 (5 bases). V lost 7 bases, J lost 2 bases, and 16 bases lay in between. The germline gives CDR1 WSHSY, CDR2 SAAADI. The CDR3 contains 15 residues. CDR3 sequence: CASMTWGGPTDTQYF. CDR3 bases: TGCGCCAGCATGACTTGGGGCGGTCCCACAGATACGCAGTATTTT.

The sample holds a few counts of this clone. DNA for the CDR3: TGCGCCAGCAGCTTGGCAGGGGCTTCCCAAGCTTTCTTT. The encoded protein is CASSLAGASQAFF. The V and J genes are TRBV5-1 and TRBJ1-1, with TRBD1 as a possible D gene (6 bases). CDR1 and CDR2 from the germline V gene are SGHRS and YFSETQ. The V gene lost 0 bases and the J gene lost 9 bases, with 12 bases spanning the gap. The CDR3 is made up of 13 amino acids.

J is TRBJ1-3 and V is TRBV30; possibly TRBD1 for D (6 bases). Germline lookup yields CDR1 GTSNPN and CDR2 SVGIG (reference sequence). V lost 3 bases to trimming and J lost 0 bases, with 12 bases between them. The CDR3 length is 15 residues. The CDR3 protein is CAWRQGLFSGNTIYF. In DNA, the CDR3 is TGTGCCTGGAGGCAGGGGCTATTCTCTGGAAACACCATATATTTT.

This chain connects TRBV4-2 to TRBJ2-6, with a tentative D call TRBD2 (5 bases). Trimming left V 4 bases short and J 2 bases short, with 6 bases between. This CDR3 spans 14 amino acids. Looked up from germline, CDR1 is LGHNA and CDR2 is YNFKEQ. This CDR3 is CASSPGTGANVLTF. CDR3 coding DNA: TGTGCCAGCAGCCCGGGAACTGGGGCCAACGTCCTGACTTTC.

DNA for the CDR3: TGTGCCAGCAGTGAAGTTCGGGGTGAGCAGTTCTTC. Protein product: CASSEVRGEQFF. This chain uses TRBV25-1 with TRBJ2-1, with D perhaps TRBD2 (5 bases). V dropped 2 bases and J dropped 9 bases, with 8 bases sitting between them. The CDR3 runs to 12 residues. Germline values: CDR1 MGHDK, CDR2 SYGVNS.

CDR3 bases: TGTGCCAGCAGCCATGACAGGGGCCCCACAGATACGCAGTATTTT. Amino acids: CASSHDRGPTDTQYF. The rearrangement joins TRBV7-6 to TRBJ2-3; 8 bases agree with TRBD1. The CDR3 consists of 15 residues. With V trimmed by 5 bases and J by 2 bases, 6 bases remained unmatched. The germline CDR1 and CDR2 sequences are SGHVS and FNYEAQ.